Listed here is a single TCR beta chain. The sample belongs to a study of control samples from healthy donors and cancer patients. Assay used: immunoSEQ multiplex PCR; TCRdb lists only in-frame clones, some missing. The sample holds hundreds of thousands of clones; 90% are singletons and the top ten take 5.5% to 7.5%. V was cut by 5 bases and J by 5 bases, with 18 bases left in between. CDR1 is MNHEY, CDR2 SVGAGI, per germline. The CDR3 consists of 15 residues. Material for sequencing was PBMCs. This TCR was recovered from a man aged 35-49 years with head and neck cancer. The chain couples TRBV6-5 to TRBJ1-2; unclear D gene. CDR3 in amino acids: CASSILPGSAYGYTF. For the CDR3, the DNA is TGTGCCAGCAGTATTCTCCCGGGGAGCGCTTATGGCTACACCTTC.